What follows are 24 T cell receptor beta chains derived from one specimen sequenced in a study of regulatory T cells in long-lasting Graves disease. Construction of TCR beta libraries relied on iRepertoire HTBI primers and on Arm-PCR targeting CDR3 regions. Each CDR3 protein gets one entry after TCRdb re-called the multiplex PCR reads with MiXCR. The sample records 400,000 to 550,000 distinct CDR3 sequences, about a sixth being singletons. Time point denoted: newly diagnosed GD, antithyroid drugs for less than 3 months. Extracted PBMC RNA gave rise to the TCR library. This same sample was also part of a study on T cells in Graves' hyperthyroidism and ophthalmopathy.

The material sequenced was peripheral blood mononuclear cells (PBMCs), taken at new diagnosis, from a patient treated with antithyroid drugs. The receptors were sampled from a woman younger than 30 with Graves disease.

Ten or more counts support this clonotype. This chain uses TRBV20-1 with TRBJ1-5; D unresolved. V dropped 3 bases and J dropped 4 bases, with 13 bases sitting between them. The CDR3 covers 14 residues. Germline assignment: CDR1 DFQATT and CDR2 SNEGSKA (reference sequence). Written as DNA, the CDR3 is TGCAGTGCTAGTCGAGCTCGAGATAATCAGCCCCAGCATTTT. It translates to CSASRARDNQPQHF.

This clonotype showed up just a few times. This rearrangement joins TRBV9 to TRBJ2-5; 10 nucleotides align to TRBD1. Germline V gene sequence: CDR1 SGDLS, CDR2 YYNGEE. There are 16 residues in the CDR3. Unmatched junction bases numbered 4, after V lost 0 bases and J lost 2 bases. CDR3 sequence: CASSVGQGAIQETQYF. CDR3 nucleotide sequence: TGTGCCAGCAGCGTAGGACAGGGGGCAATACAAGAGACCCAGTACTTC.

This clonotype was counted many times. The rearrangement uses TRBV7-2 and TRBJ1-5; 10 nucleotides align to TRBD1. The CDR3 consists of 18 residues. Trimming removed 5 bases from V and 0 bases from J; junction bases left unmatched: 10. CDR1 SGHTA and CDR2 FQGNSA come from the germline V gene. The CDR3 loop is CASSLRTGGKNSNQPQHF. The CDR3 DNA sequence: TGTGCCAGCAGCCTAAGGACAGGGGGTAAGAATAGCAATCAGCCCCAGCATTTT.

The CDR3 bases are TGTGCCAGCAGCTTGGGACGAGCGGGAGCCCCTTACACCGGGGAGCTGTTTTTT. Translating it yields CASSLGRAGAPYTGELFF. This chain joins TRBV11-2 and TRBJ2-2, with 8 bases aligning to TRBD2. CDR1 SGHAT and CDR2 FQNNGV come from the germline V gene. Trimming cost V 3 bases and J 3 bases; bases outside gene matches: 12. There are 18 residues in the CDR3.

Remarks on this clonotype: This clone may be a read error of a much larger clone one base away. The gene calls are TRBV27 and TRBJ2-1, with 11 bases lining up with TRBD2. CDR1 MNHEY and CDR2 SMNVEV come from the germline V gene (reference sequence). V gave up 0 bases and J gave up 10 bases; unmatched junction bases: 8. The CDR3 length is 16 residues. This CDR3 reads CASSLSWASGRYEQFF. The CDR3 bases are TGTGCCAGCAGTTTATCGTGGGCTAGCGGGAGGTACGAGCAGTTCTTC.

In its sample, this clonotype was seen a few times. The J gene is TRBJ2-2, the V gene TRBV6-1; D gene uncertain. V shed 8 bases and J shed 0 bases, with 10 bases lying between them. Germline V gene sequence: CDR1 MNHNS, CDR2 SASEGT. CDR3 size: 14 residues. The CDR3 here is CASGVHANTGELFF. DNA of the CDR3: TGTGCCAGCGGAGTCCACGCGAACACCGGGGAGCTGTTTTTT.

This clonotype was seen many times. V usage is TRBV20-1 and J usage is TRBJ2-6, with no clear D. V was trimmed by 5 bases and J by 4 bases, leaving 12 bases between them. CDR1 and CDR2 (germline): DFQATT, SNEGSKA (reference sequence). This CDR3 comprises 14 residues. The CDR3 bases are TGCAGTGCTGGACCGGTGGTCGGGGCCAACGTCCTGACTTTC. The encoded protein is CSAGPVVGANVLTF.

This clonotype was counted between two and nine times. The V gene is TRBV27, the J gene TRBJ1-2; D call uncertain. Germline V lookup: CDR1 MNHEY, CDR2 SMNVEV (reference sequence). Trimming left V 5 bases short and J 6 bases short, with 16 bases between. This CDR3 has 14 amino acids. CDR3 protein: CASSPLLDLHGYTF. CDR3 sequence (DNA): TGTGCCAGCAGTCCCCTGTTGGACCTCCATGGCTACACCTTC.

Ten or more counts support this clonotype. The rearrangement uses TRBV28 and TRBJ2-7, with 8 bases lining up with TRBD2. The ends lost 6 bases at V and 7 bases at J; junction bases unmatched: 8. This CDR3 has 13 residues. Looked up from germline, CDR1 is MDHEN and CDR2 is SYDVKM. CDR3 loop: CASSQMRGEEQYF. In DNA form, the CDR3 reads TGTGCCAGCAGCCAGATGCGGGGGGAAGAGCAGTACTTC. The full variable domain, in which reference TRBV28 and TRBJ2-7 provide the parts outside the CDR3, is DVKVTQSSRYLVKRTGEKVFLECVQDMDHENMFWYRQDPGLGLRLIYFSYDVKMKEKGDIPEGYSVSREKKERFSLILESASTNQTSMYLCASSQMRGEEQYFGPGTRLTVT.

The chain links TRBV7-9 to TRBJ1-5; D is ambiguous. The CDR3 has 19 residues. Per germline, CDR1 SEHNR and CDR2 FQNEAQ (reference sequence). V shed 1 base and J shed 2 bases, with 21 bases lying between them. The CDR3 bases are TGTGCCAGCAGCTTAGTTTTGGCAGGAGGGAAATCGGGCAATCAGCCCCAGCATTTT. Translating it yields CASSLVLAGGKSGNQPQHF.

This clonotype was counted at least ten times. This rearrangement joins TRBV10-3 to TRBJ2-1; 11 bases are shared with TRBD1. Germline V gene sequence: CDR1 ENHRY, CDR2 SYGVKD. With 3 bases clipped from V and 8 bases from J, the junction kept 6 bases outside the gene matches. The CDR3 is made up of 15 amino acids. The CDR3 DNA follows: TGTGCCATCAGTGACCAGGGACAGGGGGTCGATGAGCAGTTCTTC. This translates into CAISDQGQGVDEQFF.

This clonotype was recorded at least ten times. The chain recombines TRBV7-9 with TRBJ2-3; 7 bases agree with TRBD2. J lost 4 bases, V lost 1 base, and 8 bases had no gene match. This CDR3 is built from 16 residues. Per germline, CDR1 SEHNR and CDR2 FQNEAQ (reference sequence). CDR3 residues: CASSLVVREVADTQYF. The CDR3 DNA is TGTGCCAGCAGCTTAGTGGTCCGGGAGGTCGCAGATACGCAGTATTTT.

About this clonotype itself: A much larger clone sits a single nucleotide away, making a read error possible. The chain uses TRBV7-8 and TRBJ2-7; D is possibly TRBD1 (5 bases). The CDR3 runs 15 residues. Looked up from germline, CDR1 is SGHVS and CDR2 is FQNEAQ. V dropped 8 bases and J dropped 1 base, with 18 bases sitting between them. The CDR3 is CASSPNRFVSYEQYF. The DNA of the CDR3 is TGTGCCAGCTCACCGAACAGGTTTGTTTCCTACGAGCAGTACTTC.

This clonotype came up many times. V gene TRBV7-2 combines with J gene TRBJ2-5; D may be TRBD1 or TRBD2 (5 bases each). Germline values: CDR1 SGHTA, CDR2 FQGNSA. There are 15 residues in the CDR3. V was clipped by 1 base and J by 5 bases, with 14 bases between them. CDR3 coding DNA: TGTGCCAGCAGCTTAGGGCGGGCCAGGGCCGAGACCCAGTACTTC. This codes for CASSLGRARAETQYF.

This clonotype occurred many times. The chain couples TRBV7-2 to TRBJ2-3; unclear D gene. The CDR3 length is 15 residues. V was pared by 0 bases and J by 2 bases, with 9 bases between. Germline loops: CDR1 SGHTA, CDR2 FQGNSA. The CDR3 nucleotides read TGTGCCAGCAGCTTAGCCTACTACCCCACAGATACGCAGTATTTT. Amino acid sequence: CASSLAYYPTDTQYF.

The J gene is TRBJ1-2, the V gene TRBV11-2; D is possibly TRBD1 (5 bases). The CDR3 is 15 residues long. The germline V and J ends were trimmed by 4 bases and 6 bases, with 18 bases remaining between them. Germline CDR1 reads SGHAT; CDR2 reads FQNNGV. CDR3 residues: CASSSDGLGAHGYTF. The CDR3 bases are TGTGCCAGCAGCTCCGACGGTCTCGGGGCCCATGGCTACACCTTC.

This clonotype was seen many times. The CDR3 is CASSQGRVEQFF. CDR3 bases: TGTGCCAGCAGCCAAGGGCGGGTTGAGCAGTTCTTC. V gene TRBV7-9 combines with J gene TRBJ2-1; a possible D gene is TRBD2 (5 bases). Per the germline V gene, CDR1 is SEHNR and CDR2 is FQNEAQ (reference sequence). V shed 5 bases and J shed 9 bases, with 11 bases lying between them. This CDR3 contains 12 residues.

This clonotype has ten or more counts. The rearrangement uses TRBV24-1 and TRBJ2-5, with 9 bases aligning to TRBD1. Trimming took 4 bases from V and 5 from J; bases not matched to a gene: 4. Germline lookup yields CDR1 KGHDR and CDR2 SFDVKD. The CDR3 spans 14 residues. DNA for the CDR3: TGTGCCACCAGTGAAACAGGGGGCAGTGAGACCCAGTACTTC. This codes for CATSETGGSETQYF.

This clonotype was detected only a few times. The chain joins TRBV5-1 to TRBJ2-3, with TRBD1 matching 8 bases. V trimming: 0 bases; J trimming: 2 bases; junction bases outside the gene matches: 5. The CDR3 contains 16 residues. Germline assignment: CDR1 SGHRS and CDR2 YFSETQ. For the CDR3, the DNA is TGCGCCAGCAGCTTGGCTGTGGACAGGGCCACAGATACGCAGTATTTT. Residues: CASSLAVDRATDTQYF.

Many counts were recorded for this clonotype. This chain links TRBV11-1 with TRBJ2-1; the match to TRBD2 covers 8 bases. V trimming: 5 bases; J trimming: 6 bases; junction bases outside the gene matches: 6. CDR1 is SGHAT and CDR2 is FQDESV in the germline V gene (reference sequence). The CDR3 has 14 residues. The CDR3 nucleotides read TGTGCCAGCAGCGCGGGACTAGGAAGCAATGAGCAGTTCTTC. Translated: CASSAGLGSNEQFF.

The V gene is TRBV7-8, the J gene TRBJ2-3, with 10 bases aligning to TRBD2. The germline CDR1 and CDR2 sequences are SGHVS and FQNEAQ. CDR3 length: 16 residues. With 5 bases clipped from V and 6 bases from J, the junction kept 11 bases outside the gene matches. The CDR3 DNA sequence: TGTGCCAGCAGCGCCCGATTAGCGGGAGGAGTGGATACGCAGTATTTT. Its protein product is CASSARLAGGVDTQYF.

Many counts were recorded for this clonotype. CDR3 coding DNA: TGCGCCAGCAGCCTCAAGTCGGGGGGCACTGAAGCTTTCTTT. Its protein product is CASSLKSGGTEAFF. The chain uses TRBV5-1 and TRBJ1-1, with D possibly matching TRBD1 (5 bases). This CDR3 is built from 14 residues. The germline gives CDR1 SGHRS, CDR2 YFSETQ. V was cut by 4 bases and J by 4 bases, with 14 bases left in between. Full variable domain (remainder filled in from reference TRBV5-1 and TRBJ1-1): KAGVTQTPRYLIKTRGQQVTLSCSPISGHRSVSWYQQTPGQGLQFLFEYFSETQRNKGNFPGRFSGRQFSNSRSEMNVSTLELGDSALYLCASSLKSGGTEAFFGQGTRLTVV.

This clonotype has a count of ten or more. This rearrangement joins TRBV7-2 to TRBJ1-4; no definite D call. The ends were cut back, 1 base at V and 8 bases at J, with 14 bases in the middle. The CDR3 totals 15 residues. Germline V lookup: CDR1 SGHTA, CDR2 FQGNSA. As DNA, the CDR3 is TGTGCCAGCAGCTTAGAGGATCGTGTAGAAGAAAAACTGTTTTTT. Its protein is CASSLEDRVEEKLFF.

This clonotype came up many times. The CDR3 DNA reads TGTGCCAGCTCACCGGGGCCCGAAGGGAACACCATATATTTT. This sequence encodes CASSPGPEGNTIYF. V is TRBV18 and J is TRBJ1-3; tentatively, D is TRBD1 (5 bases). Germline V gene data show CDR1 as KGHSH and CDR2 as LQKENI. V shed 3 bases and J shed 7 bases, with 13 bases lying between them. This CDR3 spans 14 amino acids.